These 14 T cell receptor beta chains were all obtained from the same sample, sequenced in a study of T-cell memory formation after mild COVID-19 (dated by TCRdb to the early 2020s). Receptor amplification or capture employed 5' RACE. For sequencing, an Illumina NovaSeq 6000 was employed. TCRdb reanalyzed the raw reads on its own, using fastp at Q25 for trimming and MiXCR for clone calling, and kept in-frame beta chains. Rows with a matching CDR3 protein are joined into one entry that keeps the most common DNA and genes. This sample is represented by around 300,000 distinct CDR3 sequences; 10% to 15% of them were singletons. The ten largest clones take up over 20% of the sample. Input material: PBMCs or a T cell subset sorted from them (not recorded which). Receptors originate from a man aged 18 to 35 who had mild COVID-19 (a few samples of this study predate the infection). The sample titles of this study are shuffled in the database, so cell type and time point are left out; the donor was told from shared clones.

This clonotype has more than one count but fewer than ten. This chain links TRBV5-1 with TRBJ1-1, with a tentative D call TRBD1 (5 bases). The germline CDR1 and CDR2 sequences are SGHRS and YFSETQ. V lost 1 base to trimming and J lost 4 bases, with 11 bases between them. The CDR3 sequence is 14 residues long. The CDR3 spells CASSLKGIGTEAFF. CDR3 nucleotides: TGCGCCAGCAGCTTGAAGGGGATCGGCACTGAAGCTTTCTTT.

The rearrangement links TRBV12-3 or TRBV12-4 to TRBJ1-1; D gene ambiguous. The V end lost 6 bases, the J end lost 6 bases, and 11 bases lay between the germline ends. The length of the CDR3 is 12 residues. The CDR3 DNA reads TGTGCCAGCAGCACTTGGTTCGCTGAAGCTTTCTTT. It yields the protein CASSTWFAEAFF.

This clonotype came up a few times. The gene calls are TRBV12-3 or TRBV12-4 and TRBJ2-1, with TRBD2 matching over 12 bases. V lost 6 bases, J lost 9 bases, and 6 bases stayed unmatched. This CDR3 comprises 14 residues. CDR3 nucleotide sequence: TGTGCCAGCAGACCCGGACTAGCGGGGACTGAGCAGTTCTTC. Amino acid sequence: CASRPGLAGTEQFF.

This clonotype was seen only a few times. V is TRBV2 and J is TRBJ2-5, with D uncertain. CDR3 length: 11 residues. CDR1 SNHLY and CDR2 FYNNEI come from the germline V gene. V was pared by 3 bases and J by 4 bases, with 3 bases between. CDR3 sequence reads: CASSETETQYF. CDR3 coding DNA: TGTGCCAGCAGTGAGACAGAGACCCAGTACTTC.

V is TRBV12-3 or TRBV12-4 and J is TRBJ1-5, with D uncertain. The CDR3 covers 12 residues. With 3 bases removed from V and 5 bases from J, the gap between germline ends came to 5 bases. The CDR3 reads CASSFRYQPQHF. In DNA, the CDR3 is TGTGCCAGCAGTTTCCGGTATCAGCCCCAGCATTTT.

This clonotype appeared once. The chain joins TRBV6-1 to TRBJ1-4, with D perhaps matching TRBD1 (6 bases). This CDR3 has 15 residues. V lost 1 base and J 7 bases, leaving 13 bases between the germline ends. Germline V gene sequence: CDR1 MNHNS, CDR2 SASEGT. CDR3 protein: CASSEGGAGGEKLFF. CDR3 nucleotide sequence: TGTGCCAGCAGTGAAGGGGGGGCAGGAGGTGAAAAACTGTTTTTT.

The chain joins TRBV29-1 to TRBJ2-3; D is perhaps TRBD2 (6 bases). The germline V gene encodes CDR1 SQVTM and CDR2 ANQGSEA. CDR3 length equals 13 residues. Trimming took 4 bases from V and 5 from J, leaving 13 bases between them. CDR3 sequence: CSVVAGGIDTQYF. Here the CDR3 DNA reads TGCAGCGTTGTGGCCGGCGGGATAGATACGCAGTATTTT.

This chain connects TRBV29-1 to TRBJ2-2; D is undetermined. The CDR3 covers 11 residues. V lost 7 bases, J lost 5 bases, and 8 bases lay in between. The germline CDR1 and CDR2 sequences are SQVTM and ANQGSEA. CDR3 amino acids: CSALETGELFF. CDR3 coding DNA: TGCAGCGCATTGGAAACCGGGGAGCTGTTTTTT.

DNA for the CDR3: TGTGCCAGCAGTTACGGGACAGGGCGTTCTTCACCCCTCCACTTT. Its protein product is CASSYGTGRSSPLHF. The chain recombines TRBV6-5 with TRBJ1-6; 9 bases are a match to TRBD1. Germline CDR1 MNHEY, CDR2 SVGAGI. The V segment lost 2 bases and the J segment 9 bases; nucleotides outside the gene matches: 5. CDR3 size: 15 residues.

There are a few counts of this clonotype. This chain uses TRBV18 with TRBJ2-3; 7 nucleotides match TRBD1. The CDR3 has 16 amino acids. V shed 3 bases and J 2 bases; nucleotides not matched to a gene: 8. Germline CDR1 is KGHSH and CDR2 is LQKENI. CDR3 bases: TGTGCCAGCTCACCTATGGGACAGACCTTCACAGATACGCAGTATTTT. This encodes CASSPMGQTFTDTQYF.

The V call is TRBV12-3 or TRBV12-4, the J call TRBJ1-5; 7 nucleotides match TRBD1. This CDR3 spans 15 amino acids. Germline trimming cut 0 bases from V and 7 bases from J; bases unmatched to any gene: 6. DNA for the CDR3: TGTGCCAGCAGTTTAGCGCGAGGGGGCGAACAGCCCCAGCATTTT. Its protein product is CASSLARGGEQPQHF.

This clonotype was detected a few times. The CDR3 nucleotides read TGTGCCTGGGGGAAACCCGGCTATAATTCACCCCTCCACTTT. It codes for CAWGKPGYNSPLHF. The chain joins TRBV30 to TRBJ1-6; unclear D gene. Germline CDR1 GTSNPN, CDR2 SVGIG (reference sequence). Trimming took 5 bases from V and 3 from J, leaving 11 bases between them. This CDR3 region has 14 residues.

CDR3 DNA sequence: TGTGCCAGCAGCACCTCCCCCGGAGCGTATGGCTACACCTTC. Translated, it gives CASSTSPGAYGYTF. The rearrangement links TRBV7-9 to TRBJ1-2; no clear D. Germline values: CDR1 SEHNR, CDR2 FQNEAQ (reference sequence). Trimming took 5 bases from V and 5 from J, leaving 15 bases between them. The CDR3 loop spans 14 amino acids. Filled out from reference TRBV7-9 and TRBJ1-2, the complete variable domain reads DTGVSQNPRHKITKRGQNVTFRCDPISEHNRLYWYRQTLGQGPEFLTYFQNEAQLEKSRLLSDRFSAERPKGSFSTLEIQRTEQGDSAMYLCASSTSPGAYGYTFGSGTRLTVV.

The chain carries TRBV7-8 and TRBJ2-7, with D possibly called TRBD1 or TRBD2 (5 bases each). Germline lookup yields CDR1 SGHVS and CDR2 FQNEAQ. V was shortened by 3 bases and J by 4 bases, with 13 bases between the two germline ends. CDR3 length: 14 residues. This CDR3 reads CASSFLGELYEQYV. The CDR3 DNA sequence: TGTGCCAGCAGCTTTCTGGGGGAACTTTACGAGCAGTACGTC.